One sample yielded the 11 T cell receptor beta chains listed below, sequenced in a study of T-cell memory formation after mild COVID-19. A single record per CDR3 protein comes from TCRdb applying MiXCR to the 5' RACE reads. Among about 610,000 distinct CDR3 sequences listed, 17% were seen once. Specimen: PBMCs or a T cell subset sorted from them (not recorded which). These receptors came from an adult woman who had mild COVID-19 (a few samples of this study predate the infection). Cell type and time point are not known.

In its sample, this clonotype was seen many times. This rearrangement joins TRBV7-3 to TRBJ1-6, with D possibly matching TRBD1 (5 bases). The CDR3 length is 13 residues. From germline, CDR1 is SGHTA and CDR2 FQGTGA. Trimming stripped 3 bases from V and 8 bases from J, with 8 bases between. The CDR3: CASSLGRDSPLHF. The CDR3 bases are TGTGCCAGCAGCTTGGGACGGGATTCACCCCTCCACTTT.

V and J are TRBV6-5 and TRBJ2-7, with 8 bases identical to TRBD1. The germline CDR1 and CDR2 sequences are MNHEY and SVGAGI. The CDR3 consists of 14 residues. Trimming cost V 7 bases and J 5 bases; bases outside gene matches: 10. Here the CDR3 reads CASTRGQGADEQYF. For the CDR3, the DNA is TGTGCCAGCACTCGAGGACAGGGAGCGGACGAGCAGTACTTC.

The DNA of the CDR3 is TGTGCCAGCAGCCAAGATTACCTGAATACACAGCCCCAGCATTTT. Its protein product is CASSQDYLNTQPQHF. J is TRBJ1-5 and V is TRBV4-2; D not certain. There are 15 residues in the CDR3. Trimming cost V 0 bases and J 7 bases, with 13 bases left between them. Germline V gene lookup returns CDR1 LGHNA and CDR2 YNFKEQ.

This chain uses TRBV24-1 with TRBJ2-7; TRBD1 matches at 9 bases. The J segment lost 2 bases and the V segment lost 4 bases, leaving 2 bases of the junction unmatched. Germline values: CDR1 KGHDR, CDR2 SFDVKD. The CDR3 contains 14 residues. CDR3 sequence: CATSDTGGPYEQYF. The CDR3 nucleotides are TGTGCCACCAGTGACACAGGGGGCCCCTACGAGCAGTACTTC.

This chain connects TRBV27 to TRBJ2-3, with D tentatively TRBD2 (6 bases). Deletions cut 2 bases from V and 7 bases from J, with 19 bases between. The CDR3 totals 16 residues. CDR1 is MNHEY and CDR2 is SMNVEV in the germline V gene (reference sequence). Here the CDR3 reads CASSLEVAGPRNTQYF. The DNA of the CDR3 is TGTGCCAGCAGTTTAGAAGTGGCGGGACCCCGGAATACGCAGTATTTT.

The chain is built from TRBV20-1 and TRBJ2-1; D not certain. This CDR3 is 13 amino acids long. From germline, CDR1 is DFQATT and CDR2 SNEGSKA (reference sequence). Trimming shortened V by 3 bases and J by 1 base, and 7 bases separated the two germline ends. The CDR3 region is CSASVGSYNEQFF. In DNA form, the CDR3 reads TGCAGTGCTAGTGTGGGGTCCTACAATGAGCAGTTCTTC.

This sequence joins TRBV12-3 or TRBV12-4 and TRBJ2-3; D may correspond to TRBD1 or TRBD2 (6 bases each). V lost 0 bases and J 1 base, leaving 11 bases between the germline ends. This CDR3 region has 16 residues. The CDR3 DNA is TGTGCCAGCAGTTTAGCGGTCGGGGGCCGCACAGATACGCAGTATTTT. This sequence encodes CASSLAVGGRTDTQYF.

This clonotype was seen a few times. J is TRBJ2-1 and V is TRBV29-1; D is possibly TRBD2 (6 bases). V lost 1 base and J lost 3, with 13 bases in between. Germline V gives CDR1 SQVTM, CDR2 ANQGSEA. The CDR3 loop spans 15 amino acids. The CDR3 sequence: CSVEAFSGVYNEQFF. The DNA of the CDR3 is TGCAGCGTTGAAGCCTTTTCGGGGGTCTACAATGAGCAGTTCTTC.

The rearrangement joins TRBV5-1 to TRBJ1-1; possibly TRBD1 for D (6 bases). Trimming stripped 4 bases from V and 7 bases from J, with 17 bases between. The CDR3 is 14 amino acids. Germline V CDR1 and CDR2: SGHRS, YFSETQ. CDR3 nucleotide sequence: TGCGCCAGCAGCCCAGGGGAGGTCCTCCTTGAAGCTTTCTTT. It codes for CASSPGEVLLEAFF.

The chain is built from TRBV20-1 and TRBJ2-5, with 7 bases lining up with TRBD1. There are 14 residues in the CDR3. Trimming cost V 4 bases and J 1 base; bases outside gene matches: 6. Germline V CDR1 and CDR2: DFQATT, SNEGSKA (reference sequence). The CDR3 protein is CSAIDRAFQETQYF. CDR3 coding DNA: TGCAGTGCTATTGACAGGGCATTCCAAGAGACCCAGTACTTC.

This clonotype was picked up a small number of times. The chain couples TRBV5-1 to TRBJ2-5; 9 positions agree with TRBD2. This CDR3 contains 17 residues. Germline CDR1 and CDR2: SGHRS and YFSETQ. V gave up 0 bases and J gave up 2 bases; unmatched junction bases: 8. CDR3 DNA sequence: TGCGCCAGCAGCTTGGGGGGGACTAGCTCGACTCAAGAGACCCAGTACTTC. Amino acids: CASSLGGTSSTQETQYF.